One sample yielded the 12 T cell receptor beta chains listed below, sequenced in a study of cytomegalovirus exposure and HLA in healthy donors. PCR primers comprised 60 Vbeta and 13 Jbeta primers. Sequenced by immunoSEQ multiplex PCR; TCRdb stores in-frame clones only, minus some. The sample yields about 180,000 clones, approximately 81% seen once. The specimen sequenced was PBMCs. The origin of the receptors is a woman aged 25 to 39 in good health and CMV-seronegative.

To note about this clone: At one boundary the junction diverges from the germline segment, which might be a read error. The chain links TRBV4-2 to TRBJ2-6, with D tentatively TRBD1 (5 bases). Germline CDR1 LGHNA, CDR2 YNFKEQ. This CDR3 has 15 residues. This CDR3 reads CASSQVVSGANGLTF. In DNA form, the CDR3 reads TGTGCCAGCAGCCAAGTGGTATCTGGGGCCAACGGCCTGACTTTC.

This clone was detected a few times. The chain joins TRBV7-9 to TRBJ1-4; D not certain. This CDR3 is built from 13 residues. The germline CDR1 and CDR2 sequences are SEHNR and FQNEAQ (reference sequence). Trimming took 7 bases from V and 2 from J, leaving 8 bases between them. In DNA, the CDR3 is TGTGCCAGCACCGTCGGGACTAATGAAAAACTGTTTTTT. It specifies CASTVGTNEKLFF.

V gene TRBV7-2 combines with J gene TRBJ2-7, with 15 bases matching TRBD2. Trimming cost V 1 base and J 6 bases; bases outside gene matches: 4. The CDR3 runs 16 residues. Germline loops: CDR1 SGHTA, CDR2 FQGNSA. The CDR3 bases are TGTGCCAGCAGCTTAGTACCGGGACTAGCGGGAGGCGAGCAGTACTTC. It specifies CASSLVPGLAGGEQYF.

The V call is TRBV7-2, the J call TRBJ2-3, with unresolved D. Per the germline V gene, CDR1 is SGHTA and CDR2 is FQGNSA. The germline V and J ends were trimmed by 5 bases and 8 bases, with 14 bases remaining between them. The CDR3 length is 13 residues. CDR3 loop: CASSAARSATQYF. In nucleotides, the CDR3 is TGTGCCAGCAGCGCCGCCCGGAGCGCTACGCAGTATTTT. Filled out from reference TRBV7-2 and TRBJ2-3, the complete variable domain reads GAGVSQSPSNKVTEKGKDVELRCDPISGHTALYWYRQSLGQGLEFLIYFQGNSAPDKSGLPSDRFSAERTGGSVSTLTIQRTQQEDSAVYLCASSAARSATQYFGPGTRLTVL.

This clone was found a few times. This chain connects TRBV18 to TRBJ2-1; 15 bases line up with TRBD2. V lost 4 bases, J lost 10 bases, and 2 bases stayed unmatched. The CDR3 contains 14 residues. Germline CDR1 KGHSH, CDR2 LQKENI. The chain's CDR3 is CASSRTSGRDEQFF. For the CDR3, the DNA is TGTGCCAGCTCACGGACTAGCGGGAGGGACGAGCAGTTCTTC.

V gene TRBV29-1 combines with J gene TRBJ1-3, with 9 nucleotides matching TRBD1. Germline CDR1 and CDR2: SQVTM and ANQGSEA. Trimming at V came to 6 bases and at J to 1 base, leaving 4 bases not matched to a gene. This CDR3 comprises 14 residues. This CDR3 reads CSVGTGKSGNTIYF. The DNA of the CDR3 is TGCAGCGTGGGGACAGGGAAGTCTGGAAACACCATATATTTT. Combining the CDR3 with reference TRBV29-1 and TRBJ1-3 gives the whole variable domain SAVISQKPSRDICQRGTSLTIQCQVDSQVTMMFWYRQQPGQSLTLIATANQGSEATYESGFVIDKFPISRPNLTFSTLTVSNMSPEDSSIYLCSVGTGKSGNTIYFGEGSWLTVV.

The chain joins TRBV19 to TRBJ1-5; D possibly corresponds to TRBD1 (6 bases). The CDR3 covers 14 residues. CDR1 is LNHDA and CDR2 is SQIVND in the germline V gene (reference sequence). V lost 5 bases and J 7 bases, leaving 15 bases between the germline ends. DNA of the CDR3: TGTGCCAGTAGTGTGCAGGGGTTAGGGCAGCCCCAGCATTTT. It yields the protein CASSVQGLGQPQHF. Drawing the rest from reference TRBV19 and TRBJ1-5, the complete variable domain is DGGITQSPKYLFRKEGQNVTLSCEQNLNHDAMYWYRQDPGQGLRLIYYSQIVNDFQKGDIAEGYSVSREKKESFPLTVTSAQKNPTAFYLCASSVQGLGQPQHFGDGTRLSIL.

This clone was detected only once. CDR3 DNA sequence: TGTGCCAGCAGTTCCCCGGGGGAGGGCTGGCAGTACTTC. It translates to CASSSPGEGWQYF. The V gene is TRBV6-5, the J gene TRBJ2-7; 7 nucleotides match TRBD2. V lost 4 bases and J lost 9; bases outside the gene matches: 9. This CDR3 has 13 residues. The germline V gene encodes CDR1 MNHEY and CDR2 SVGAGI.

This clone was counted a single time. The V gene is TRBV9, the J gene TRBJ1-4; a weak D match, TRBD1 (6 bases). Germline CDR1 reads SGDLS; CDR2 reads YYNGEE. The CDR3 runs to 17 residues. The V and J ends lost 4 bases and 8 bases respectively, with 24 bases between them. The CDR3 coding sequence is TGTGCCAGCAGCCGTGGGCCCGTGGGGGCCCCCTCGGAAAAACTGTTTTTT. Translated, it gives CASSRGPVGAPSEKLFF.

This chain connects TRBV19 to TRBJ2-7; 10 nucleotides line up with TRBD1. The ends lost 5 bases at V and 6 bases at J; junction bases unmatched: 7. CDR1 LNHDA and CDR2 SQIVND come from the germline V gene (reference sequence). This CDR3 comprises 14 residues. CDR3 nucleotide sequence: TGTGCCAGTAGTCCGGGACAGGGGCCTTTCGAGCAGTACTTC. As protein: CASSPGQGPFEQYF.

This clone has more than one count but fewer than ten. At one end the junction does not follow the germline gene, possibly because of a read error. This chain links TRBV4-2 with TRBJ2-6; the D gene is possibly TRBD1 (5 bases). The CDR3 has 19 amino acids. Germline CDR1 is LGHNA and CDR2 is YNFKEQ. The CDR3: CASSQDRAGLNAGANGLTF. The CDR3 nucleotides read TGTGCCAGCAGCCAAGATCGGGCAGGCCTAAATGCTGGGGCCAACGGCCTGACTTTC.

The rearrangement uses TRBV28 and TRBJ2-7, with D hard to call. Germline V gives CDR1 MDHEN, CDR2 SYDVKM. The ends were cut back, 5 bases at V and 7 bases at J, with 18 bases in the middle. The CDR3 has 14 amino acids. CDR3 residues: CASSPSRQSREQYF. Written as DNA, the CDR3 is TGTGCCAGCAGTCCCTCCAGGCAATCTCGGGAGCAGTACTTC.